Below, 18 T cell receptor beta chains from the same sample are listed, as sequenced in a study of T cell repertoires in aging, cancer and after chemotherapy. A mixed TRB-A/B primer pool amplified rearranged TRB by multiplex touch-down PCR. MiXCR was run by TCRdb on the multiplex PCR reads, yielding one entry per CDR3 protein. The sample gives more than 9,000 distinct CDR3 sequences, about 32% of which show up once; approximately 3.3% is in the top ten. Amplification of TCR beta used genomic DNA extracted from peripheral blood. The sample taken for sequencing was blood. Receptor source: a human donor in good health.

The V and J genes are TRBV6-1 and TRBJ2-3; D perhaps matches TRBD1 (5 bases). Germline CDR1 is MNHNS and CDR2 is SASEGT. V was cut by 3 bases and J by 0 bases, with 7 bases left in between. The CDR3 contains 14 residues. CDR3 loop: CASSEQGSTDTQYF. CDR3 nucleotide sequence: TGTGCCAGCAGTGAGCAGGGAAGCACAGATACGCAGTATTTT.

The CDR3 nucleotides read TGTGCCAGCCTTAGGGGCGGAAACACCATATATTTT. Residues: CASLRGGNTIYF. J is TRBJ1-3 and V is TRBV6-6; weak D call: TRBD1 (5 bases). Germline CDR1 reads MNHNY; CDR2 reads SVGAGI (reference sequence). The CDR3 contains 12 residues. Trimming stripped 8 bases from V and 4 bases from J, with 9 bases between.

The chain uses TRBV20-1 and TRBJ2-3; 11 nucleotides agree with TRBD2. The V and J ends lost 6 bases and 2 bases, in that order; junction bases with no gene match: 4. Germline V gene lookup returns CDR1 DFQATT and CDR2 SNEGSKA (reference sequence). The CDR3 totals 14 residues. CDR3 amino acids: CSARTSGSTDTQYF. DNA of the CDR3: TGCAGTGCAAGGACTAGCGGGTCCACAGATACGCAGTATTTT.

V gene TRBV5-5 combines with J gene TRBJ1-5, with TRBD1 identical over 7 bases. V gave up 0 bases and J gave up 2 bases; unmatched junction bases: 5. Germline V gene sequence: CDR1 SGHKS, CDR2 YYEKEE (reference sequence). CDR3 length: 16 residues. The CDR3 nucleotides are TGTGCCAGCAGCTTGGGGGCAGGGGGAGGCAATCAGCCCCAGCATTTT. Encoded protein: CASSLGAGGGNQPQHF.

V gene TRBV30 combines with J gene TRBJ2-7; 7 bases are a match to TRBD1. The CDR3 runs 13 residues. V dropped 0 bases and J dropped 1; count of bases not matched to a gene: 0. Germline loops: CDR1 GTSNPN, CDR2 SVGIG (reference sequence). CDR3 DNA sequence: TGTGCCTGGAGTGTGGGACAGTCCTACGAGCAGTACTTC. This codes for CAWSVGQSYEQYF.

The chain is built from TRBV12-3 or TRBV12-4 and TRBJ2-7, with D possibly being TRBD1 (5 bases). This CDR3 spans 13 amino acids. Trimming shortened V by 3 bases and J by 6 bases, and 12 bases separated the two germline ends. CDR3 sequence: CASSLVPTGEQYF. CDR3 bases: TGTGCCAGCAGTTTGGTCCCAACAGGCGAGCAGTACTTC.

This clonotype ranks as medium-sized. The CDR3 nucleotides read TGCAGCGTGGGAGCCGGCGAAGAAGATACGCAGTATTTT. Protein: CSVGAGEEDTQYF. The chain employs TRBV29-1 and TRBJ2-3, with D possibly being TRBD2 (5 bases). CDR1 SQVTM and CDR2 ANQGSEA come from the germline V gene. Trimming shortened V by 6 bases and J by 5 bases, and 15 bases separated the two germline ends. This CDR3 comprises 13 residues.

The chain employs TRBV7-6 and TRBJ2-5; D tentatively fits TRBD1 or TRBD2 (5 bases each). CDR1 is SGHVS, CDR2 FNYEAQ, per germline. Trimming took off 4 bases at V and 7 bases at J, with 13 bases between the two ends. There are 13 residues in the CDR3. The CDR3 here is CASSSRRGGTQYF. CDR3 in DNA: TGTGCCAGCAGCTCCCGTCGGGGCGGGACCCAGTACTTC.

This clonotype is a singleton in its sample. This chain links TRBV5-6 with TRBJ1-1; D not resolved. CDR1 is SGHDT, CDR2 YYEEEE, per germline. This CDR3 contains 15 residues. V lost 4 bases and J lost 1, with 14 bases in between. The CDR3 DNA reads TGTGCCAGCAGCCCCCTCCCTGTCGGGAACACTGAAGCTTTCTTT. Translated, it gives CASSPLPVGNTEAFF.

The chain combines TRBV5-1 with TRBJ2-1; a possible D gene is TRBD2 (5 bases). The length of the CDR3 is 16 residues. The germline gives CDR1 SGHRS, CDR2 YFSETQ. V was pared by 4 bases and J by 7 bases, with 21 bases between. CDR3 nucleotides: TGCGCCAGCAGCCCATCCCCCGGGGATACGGGGAATGAGCAGTTCTTC. This translates into CASSPSPGDTGNEQFF.

This clonotype is judged medium-sized (0.01 to 0.1%). Written as DNA, the CDR3 is TGTGCCAGTAGTATTAGGGGACGCGCTTACAATGAGCAGTTCTTC. Amino acids: CASSIRGRAYNEQFF. The J gene is TRBJ2-1, the V gene TRBV19; D could derive from TRBD1 or TRBD2 (5 bases each). The V end was cut by 3 bases, the J end by 4 bases, with 13 bases between. This CDR3 spans 15 amino acids. Germline V CDR1 and CDR2: LNHDA, SQIVND (reference sequence). Looking up the rest from reference TRBV19 and TRBJ2-1 gives the full variable domain: DGGITQSPKYLFRKEGQNVTLSCEQNLNHDAMYWYRQDPGQGLRLIYYSQIVNDFQKGDIAEGYSVSREKKESFPLTVTSAQKNPTAFYLCASSIRGRAYNEQFFGPGTRLTVL.

The rearrangement uses TRBV20-1 and TRBJ2-1; 10 nucleotides align to TRBD2. CDR1 and CDR2 (germline): DFQATT, SNEGSKA (reference sequence). CDR3 length: 15 amino acids. The junction had 15 bases not matched to a gene; V was cut back by 6 bases and J by 10 bases. The CDR3 DNA sequence: TGCAGTGCCAAAGGTGATAGCGGGAGGAGATCCGAGCAGTTCTTC. It specifies CSAKGDSGRRSEQFF.

A few counts support this clonotype. Written as DNA, the CDR3 is TGTGCCAGTAGTACCCAGGCAGTGGGCAATCAGCCCCAGCATTTT. It specifies CASSTQAVGNQPQHF. This chain joins TRBV19 and TRBJ1-5, with no clear D. The CDR3 runs to 15 residues. CDR1 LNHDA and CDR2 SQIVND come from the germline V gene (reference sequence). With 4 bases removed from V and 2 bases from J, the gap between germline ends came to 12 bases.

This clonotype is medium-sized in the sample. The gene calls are TRBV27 and TRBJ1-2; 7 bases match TRBD1. CDR3 length: 13 amino acids. J gave up 8 bases and V 3 bases, and 6 bases lay outside the gene matches. Germline V lookup: CDR1 MNHEY, CDR2 SMNVEV (reference sequence). This chain's CDR3 is CASSFGRGKGYTF. The DNA for the CDR3 is TGTGCCAGCAGTTTTGGCAGGGGGAAAGGCTACACCTTC.

The V and J genes are TRBV27 and TRBJ2-3; 8 positions agree with TRBD2. Germline values: CDR1 MNHEY, CDR2 SMNVEV (reference sequence). The CDR3 totals 16 residues. The trim removed 1 base at V and 0 bases at J, leaving 3 bases unmatched. This CDR3 reads CASSLLAGGSTDTQYF. In DNA, the CDR3 is TGTGCCAGCAGTTTATTGGCGGGGGGAAGCACAGATACGCAGTATTTT.

This clonotype ranks as medium-sized. V gene TRBV29-1 combines with J gene TRBJ2-3; 14 bases align to TRBD2. V gave up 7 bases and J gave up 8 bases; unmatched junction bases: 11. The CDR3 loop spans 15 amino acids. Germline loops: CDR1 SQVTM, CDR2 ANQGSEA. CDR3: CSAGTSGRYYRTQYF. The CDR3 region has the DNA TGCAGCGCGGGGACTAGCGGGAGATACTACCGTACGCAGTATTTT.

About this clonotype: The junction differs from germline at one of its ends, possibly a read error. This chain links TRBV5-4 with TRBJ2-1; D is possibly TRBD2 (6 bases). Per the germline V gene, CDR1 is SGHNT and CDR2 is YYREEE (reference sequence). The CDR3 extends over 14 amino acids. CDR3 bases: TGCGCCAGCAGCTTGGCCCCACCGGGGGATGAGCAGTTCTTC. The encoded protein is CASSLAPPGDEQFF.

This clonotype was found a few times. This chain uses TRBV12-3 or TRBV12-4 with TRBJ1-2; D ambiguous. V lost 6 bases, J lost 4 bases, and 15 bases lay in between. The CDR3 length is 14 residues. The CDR3 bases are TGTGCCAGCAGAAACTCAGGTGGTGTCTATGGCTACACCTTC. It yields the protein CASRNSGGVYGYTF.